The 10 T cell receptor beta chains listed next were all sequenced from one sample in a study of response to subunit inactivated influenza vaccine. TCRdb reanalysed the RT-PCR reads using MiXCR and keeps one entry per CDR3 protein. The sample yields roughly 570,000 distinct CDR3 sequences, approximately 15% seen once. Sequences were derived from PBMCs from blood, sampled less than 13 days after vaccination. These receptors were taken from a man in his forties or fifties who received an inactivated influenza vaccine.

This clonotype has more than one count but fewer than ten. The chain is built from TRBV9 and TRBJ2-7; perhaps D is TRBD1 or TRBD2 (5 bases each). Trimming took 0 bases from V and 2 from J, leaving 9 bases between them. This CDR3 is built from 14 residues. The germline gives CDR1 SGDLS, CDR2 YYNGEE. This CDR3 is CASSVAGSTYEQYF. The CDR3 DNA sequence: TGTGCCAGCAGCGTAGCAGGGAGTACCTACGAGCAGTACTTC. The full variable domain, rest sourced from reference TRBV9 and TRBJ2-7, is DSGVTQTPKHLITATGQRVTLRCSPRSGDLSVYWYQQSLDQGLQFLIQYYNGEERAKGNILERFSAQQFPDLHSELNLSSLELGDSALYFCASSVAGSTYEQYFGPGTRLTVT.

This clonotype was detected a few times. CDR3 coding DNA: TGTGCCAGCAGCCAAGATAGGTGGGGGACTAAGTCCTACGAGCAGTACTTC. It is translated as CASSQDRWGTKSYEQYF. The chain couples TRBV3-1 to TRBJ2-7, with 7 positions matching TRBD2. Germline values: CDR1 LGHDT, CDR2 YNNKEL (reference sequence). The J segment lost 1 base and the V segment lost 0 bases, leaving 9 bases of the junction unmatched. CDR3 length equals 17 residues.

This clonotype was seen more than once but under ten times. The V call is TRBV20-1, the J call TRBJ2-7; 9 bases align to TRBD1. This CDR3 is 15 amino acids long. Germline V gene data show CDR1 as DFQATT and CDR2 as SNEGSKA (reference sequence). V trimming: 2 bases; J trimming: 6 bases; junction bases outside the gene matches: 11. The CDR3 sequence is CSARPPGQGFSEQYF. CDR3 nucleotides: TGCAGTGCTAGACCCCCGGGACAGGGTTTCTCCGAGCAGTACTTC.

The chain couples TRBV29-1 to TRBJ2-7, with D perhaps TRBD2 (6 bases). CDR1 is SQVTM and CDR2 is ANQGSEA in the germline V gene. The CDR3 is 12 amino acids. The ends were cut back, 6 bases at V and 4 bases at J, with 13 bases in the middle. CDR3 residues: CSVRDSEYEQYF. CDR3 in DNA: TGCAGCGTACGGGACTCCGAATACGAGCAGTACTTC.

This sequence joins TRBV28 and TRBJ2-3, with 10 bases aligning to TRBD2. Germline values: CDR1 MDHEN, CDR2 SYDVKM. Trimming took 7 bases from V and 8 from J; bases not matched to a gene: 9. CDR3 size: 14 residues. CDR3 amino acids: CASKQAGGRVTQYF. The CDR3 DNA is TGTGCCAGCAAGCAAGCGGGGGGGCGAGTTACGCAGTATTTT.

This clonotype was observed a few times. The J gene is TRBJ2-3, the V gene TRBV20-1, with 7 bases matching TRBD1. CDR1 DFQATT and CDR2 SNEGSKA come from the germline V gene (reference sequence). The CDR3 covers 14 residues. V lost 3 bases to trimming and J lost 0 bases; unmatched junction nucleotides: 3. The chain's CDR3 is CSARGDRSTDTQYF. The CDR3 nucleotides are TGCAGTGCTAGGGGGGACAGAAGCACAGATACGCAGTATTTT.

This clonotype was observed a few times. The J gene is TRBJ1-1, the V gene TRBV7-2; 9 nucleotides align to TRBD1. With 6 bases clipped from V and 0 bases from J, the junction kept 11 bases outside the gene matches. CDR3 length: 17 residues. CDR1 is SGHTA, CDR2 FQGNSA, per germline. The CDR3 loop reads CASRLPGQGGMNTEAFF. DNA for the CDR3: TGTGCCAGCAGGTTACCGGGACAGGGAGGTATGAACACTGAAGCTTTCTTT.

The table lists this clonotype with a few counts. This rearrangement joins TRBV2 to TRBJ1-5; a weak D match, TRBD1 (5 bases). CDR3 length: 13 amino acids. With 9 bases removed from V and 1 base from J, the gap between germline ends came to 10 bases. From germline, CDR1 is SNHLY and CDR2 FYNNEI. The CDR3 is CASNRDSNQPQHF. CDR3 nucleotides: TGTGCCAGTAACCGGGACAGCAATCAGCCCCAGCATTTT.

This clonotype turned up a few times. The CDR3 DNA reads as TGTGCCAGCAGTCTCCGGATACTAGCGCGCGAGACCCAGTACTTC. It is translated as CASSLRILARETQYF. The chain employs TRBV12-3 or TRBV12-4 and TRBJ2-5, with TRBD2 matching over 7 bases. The CDR3 length is 15 residues. Trimming at V came to 5 bases and at J to 5 bases, leaving 11 bases not matched to a gene.

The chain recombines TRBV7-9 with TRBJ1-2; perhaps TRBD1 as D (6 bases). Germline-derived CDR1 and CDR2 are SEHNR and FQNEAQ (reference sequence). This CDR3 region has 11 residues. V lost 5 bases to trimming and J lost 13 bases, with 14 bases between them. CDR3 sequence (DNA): TGTGCCAGCAGCGCCGGTCAGGGGAGCACCTTC. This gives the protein CASSAGQGSTF.